This T cell receptor beta chain was found in a study of beta chain features in type 1 diabetes. Whole-study context: Patients did not differ from healthy donors in age, gender or cell yield. General observations from the study: Patients with type 1 diabetes carried fewer insertions and had more deletions at their VDJ junctions. Within each of all four CD4+ subsets, Type 1 diabetes patients had TCRB CDR3s that were moderately but significantly shorter.

Sequencing targeted expressed TCRB transcripts, as all isolated RNA had been reverse transcribed. TCRdb's copy holds only in-frame clones and misses some; the assay was immunoSEQ multiplex PCR. There are approximately 240,000 clones in the sample; 16% occur only once, and about 0.092% lies in the top ten. This clone appeared a few times. Its antigen is currently unknown. V trimming: 0 bases; J trimming: 0 bases; junction bases outside the gene matches: 5. The CDR3 has 16 amino acids. CDR1 SGHRS and CDR2 YFSETQ come from the germline V gene. This TCR was sampled from a young man with type 1 diabetes. Sample: naive CD4+ T cells from blood. The chain links TRBV5-1 to TRBJ2-7; TRBD2 matches at 8 bases. This chain's CDR3 is CASSLEGSGSSYEQYF. The DNA of the CDR3 is TGCGCCAGCAGCTTGGAGGGGAGCGGGAGCTCCTACGAGCAGTACTTC.